A selection of T cell receptor beta chains follows, all from one sample in a study of T cell changes during pregnancy in multiple sclerosis. Data came from immunoSEQ multiplex PCR; TCRdb stores just in-frame clones and leaves some out. The table records 75,000 to 80,000 clones, 93% of them present only once. Sequencing used peripheral blood, obtained after pregnancy. Receptors originate from a female donor in good health, enrolled as a control in a pregnancy study. Both conserved end residues are part of each CDR3. D genes are given only for firm matches. Some rows have no size entry. The others give once, few or many, or a class for an expanded clone.

NA TRBJ1-4 TRBV5-6 15 NA TGTGCCAGCAGCTTCTTTCCTGCAACTAATGAAAAACTGTTTTTT CASSFFPATNEKLFF
NA TRBJ2-2 TRBV18 13 NA TGTGCCAGCTCTGACTTCTACACCGGGGAGCTGTTTTTT CASSDFYTGELFF
NA TRBJ2-7 TRBV5-4 14 TRBD1 TGTGCCAGCAGCTTGGCGGGACAGCTCTACGAGCAGTACTTC CASSLAGQLYEQYF
NA TRBJ2-7 TRBV18 15 TRBD1 TGTGCCAGCTCACCTCCTGGACAGGGGGGGAAAGAGCAGTACTTC CASSPPGQGGKEQYF
NA TRBJ2-7 TRBV18 16 TRBD2 TGTGCCAGCTCACCGTCGAGCGGGACTAGGTCCTACGAGCAGTACTTC CASSPSSGTRSYEQYF
NA TRBJ2-1 TRBV6-5 12 NA TGTGCCAGCAGTTACTCTGGAGTTGAGCAGTTCTTC CASSYSGVEQFF
NA TRBJ2-3 TRBV11-2 14 NA TGTGCCAGCAGCTTTAGACTAAGCACAGATACGCAGTATTTT CASSFRLSTDTQYF
NA TRBJ1-5 TRBV30 14 NA TGTGCCTGGGGTCCACGGGGGGGGCCCCAGCCCCAGCATTTT CAWGPRGGPQPQHF
few TRBJ1-2 TRBV2 13 TRBD1 TGTGCCACCACCCGGGACAGTGGTAATGGCTACACCTTC CATTRDSGNGYTF
NA TRBJ2-3 TRBV19 15 TRBD2 TGTGCCAGTAGTATCAGCGGGAGGGCCGAAGATACGCAGTATTTT CASSISGRAEDTQYF
NA TRBJ2-2 TRBV19 17 NA TGTGCCAGTAGTATAGAGGGCCCCCGGGGGGCCGGGGGGGAGCTGTTTTTT CASSIEGPRGAGGELFF
NA TRBJ1-2 TRBV4-1 13 TRBD1 TGCGCCAGCAGCCAAGACTCGACAGGGGGCTACACCTTC CASSQDSTGGYTF
NA TRBJ1-2 TRBV19 13 NA TGTGCCAGTAGTGCGGGGGCATGGTATGGCTACACCTTC CASSAGAWYGYTF
NA TRBJ2-6 TRBV6-5 15 NA TGTGCCAGCAGTTACTCAGGGGCTGGGGCCAACGTCCTGACTTTC CASSYSGAGANVLTF
NA TRBJ1-1 TRBV30 14 NA TGTGCCTGGAGTGTAAATTTCGGGGGGGGTGAAGCTTTCTTT CAWSVNFGGGEAFF
NA TRBJ2-5 TRBV7-9 15 NA TGTGCCAGCAACTTGGCGACAGGGAGGCAAGAGACCCAGTACTTC CASNLATGRQETQYF
NA TRBJ2-1 TRBV5-1 19 TRBD1 TGCGCCAGCAGCTTTTCCGGGACAGGGCACCTTAACCGTCAAGGTGAGCAGTTCTTC CASSFSGTGHLNRQGEQFF
once TRBJ2-2 TRBV28 16 TRBD1 TGTGCCAGCAGTTTGTTACAGGGGGCTATCACCGGGGAGCTGTTTTTT CASSLLQGAITGELFF
once TRBJ2-2 TRBV28 16 TRBD2 TGTGCCAGCAGTTTCAGGCGGGGGACTGGGACCGGGGAGCTGTTTTTT CASSFRRGTGTGELFF
NA TRBJ1-5 TRBV28 13 TRBD1 TGTGCCAGCAGCTACAAAGGGGGCTGGGCCCAGCATTTT CASSYKGGWAQHF
NA TRBJ2-1 TRBV27 15 TRBD2 TGTGCCAGCAGTCCGAAGGTAGCGGGCTACAATGAGCAGTTCTTC CASSPKVAGYNEQFF
NA TRBJ2-3 TRBV29-1 13 NA TGCAGCTTCAGACAGAGTAGCACAGATACGCAGTATTTT CSFRQSSTDTQYF
NA TRBJ1-4 TRBV6-6 16 TRBD1 TGTGCCAGCAGTTACCGACAGGGCCTGACTAATGAAAAACTGTTTTTT CASSYRQGLTNEKLFF
once TRBJ2-4 TRBV21-1 17 NA TGTGCCAGCTCGGATACTTCCAAGGGGCTAGCCAAAAACATTCAGTACTTC CASSDTSKGLAKNIQYF
NA TRBJ1-1 TRBV19 14 NA TGTGCCAGTAGTATAGGTCCGGTTAACACTGAAGCTTTCTTT CASSIGPVNTEAFF
NA TRBJ2-7 TRBV5-1 15 NA TGCGCCAGCAGCTTGGCGGCGGGCCTGGACTACGAGCAGTACTTC CASSLAAGLDYEQYF
NA TRBJ1-2 TRBV29-1 13 TRBD1 TGCAGCGGAACCCGGGACAGGGAAGATGTCTACACCTTC CSGTRDREDVYTF
NA TRBJ2-5 TRBV28 12 NA TGTGCCGCAGCCGCGGAAGGTCAGACCCAGTACTTC CAAAAEGQTQYF
NA TRBJ2-5 TRBV4-3 14 NA TGCGCCAGCAGCCAAGATCATTACCAAGAGACCCAGTACTTC CASSQDHYQETQYF
NA TRBJ2-5 TRBV7-2 15 NA TGTGCCAGCAGCTTACGGGGTGGCGGGGAAGAGACCCAGTACTTC CASSLRGGGEETQYF
NA TRBJ1-2 TRBV18 13 NA TGTGCCAGCTCACCTGACACGAATCTCGGCTACACCTTC CASSPDTNLGYTF
NA TRBJ2-7 TRBV27 12 NA TGTGCCAGCAGTTTACAGGGTCCCGAGCAGTACTTC CASSLQGPEQYF
NA TRBJ2-5 TRBV7-9 13 NA TGTGCCAGCAGCTTACTTTCCTCGGAGACCCAGTACTTC CASSLLSSETQYF
NA TRBJ2-3 TRBV9 16 TRBD2 TGTGCCAGCAGCGAGACTAGCGGGAGTTACCCAGATACGCAGTATTTT CASSETSGSYPDTQYF
NA TRBJ1-2 TRBV19 14 NA TGTGCCAGTAGTATTTCATCACACAACCAGGCTAAGACCTTC CASSISSHNQAKTF
NA TRBJ1-1 TRBV5-8 14 TRBD1 TGTGCCAGCAGCTCCAGGGGGAGAAACACTGAAGCTTTCTTT CASSSRGRNTEAFF
few TRBJ1-2 TRBV10-3 13 TRBD1 TGTGCCATCGAACGACAGGGGATAGGTGGCTACACCTTC CAIERQGIGGYTF
NA TRBJ2-1 TRBV5-8 12 TRBD1 TGTGCCAGCAGGATGACAGGGGGTGAGCAGTTCTTC CASRMTGGEQFF
NA TRBJ2-5 TRBV10-2 16 TRBD2 TGCGCCAGCAGTCGAGGTGGGGCTAGCGGGGAAGAGACCCAGTACTTC CASSRGGASGEETQYF
few TRBJ2-7 TRBV6-6 15 TRBD2 TGTGCCAGCAGTTACCAAGCGGGAGGATCGGGGGAGCAGTACTTC CASSYQAGGSGEQYF
NA TRBJ1-2 TRBV6-5 15 TRBD1 TGTGCCAGCAGAGCCGGGACAGGGTCGAACTATGGCTACACCTTC CASRAGTGSNYGYTF
few TRBJ1-4 TRBV19 14 NA TGTGCCAGTAAAAGGACAGCAACTAATGAAAAACTGTTTTTT CASKRTATNEKLFF
NA TRBJ2-1 TRBV29-1 14 TRBD2 TGCAGCGTAGAGACTAGCGGGCAATACAATGAGCAGTTCTTC CSVETSGQYNEQFF
NA TRBJ2-7 TRBV27 15 TRBD2 TGTGCCAGCAGTCTACTAGCGGGTCCTTTCTACGAGCAGTACTTC CASSLLAGPFYEQYF
once TRBJ2-1 TRBV29-1 14 TRBD2 TGCAGCGTTGACGGGACTAGCGGGAACAATGAGCAGTTCTTC CSVDGTSGNNEQFF
NA TRBJ1-2 TRBV5-1 16 TRBD1 TGCGCCAGCAAACAGGGGGCTACATATACTAACTATGGCTACACCTTC CASKQGATYTNYGYTF
NA TRBJ2-1 TRBV5-1 14 TRBD1 TGCGCCAGCAGCCGGGACAGGGGCTACAATGAGCAGTTCTTC CASSRDRGYNEQFF
NA TRBJ2-1 TRBV15 15 TRBD2 TGTGCCACCAGGGGTGGCGGGAGACCCCCCGGTGAGCAGTTCTTC CATRGGGRPPGEQFF